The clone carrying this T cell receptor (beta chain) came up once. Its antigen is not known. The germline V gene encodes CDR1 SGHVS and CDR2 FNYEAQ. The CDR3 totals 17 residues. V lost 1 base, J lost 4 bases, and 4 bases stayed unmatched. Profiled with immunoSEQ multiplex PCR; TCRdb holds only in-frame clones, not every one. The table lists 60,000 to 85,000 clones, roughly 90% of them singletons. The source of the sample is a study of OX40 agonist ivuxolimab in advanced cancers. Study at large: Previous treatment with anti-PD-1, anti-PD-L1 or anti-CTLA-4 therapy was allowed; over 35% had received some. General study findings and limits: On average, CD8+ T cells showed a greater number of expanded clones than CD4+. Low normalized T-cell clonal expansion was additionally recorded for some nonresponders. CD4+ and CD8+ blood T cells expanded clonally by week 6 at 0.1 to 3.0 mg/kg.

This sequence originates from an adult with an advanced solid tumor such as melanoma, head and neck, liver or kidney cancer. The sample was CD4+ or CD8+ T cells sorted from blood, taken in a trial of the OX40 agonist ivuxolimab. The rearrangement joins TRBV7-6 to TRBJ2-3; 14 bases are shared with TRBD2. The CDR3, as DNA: TGTGCCAGCAGCTTAGGACTAGCGGGGGGGCTGGCAGATACGCAGTATTTT. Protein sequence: CASSLGLAGGLADTQYF.